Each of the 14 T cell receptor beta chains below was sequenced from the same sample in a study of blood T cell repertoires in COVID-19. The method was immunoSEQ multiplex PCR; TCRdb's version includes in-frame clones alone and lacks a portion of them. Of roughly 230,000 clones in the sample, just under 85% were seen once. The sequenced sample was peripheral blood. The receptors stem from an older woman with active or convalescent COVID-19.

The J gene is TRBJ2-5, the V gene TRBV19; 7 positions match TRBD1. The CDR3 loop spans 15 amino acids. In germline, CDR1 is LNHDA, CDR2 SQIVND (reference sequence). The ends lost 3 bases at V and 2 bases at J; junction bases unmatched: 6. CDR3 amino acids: CASSILGTDQETQYF. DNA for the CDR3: TGTGCCAGTAGTATCCTCGGGACAGATCAAGAGACCCAGTACTTC.

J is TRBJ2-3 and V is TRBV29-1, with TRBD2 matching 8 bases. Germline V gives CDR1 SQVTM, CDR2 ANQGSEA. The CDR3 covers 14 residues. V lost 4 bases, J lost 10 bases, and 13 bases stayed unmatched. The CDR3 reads CSVGLGERTSSQYF. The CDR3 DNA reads TGCAGCGTTGGCTTGGGGGAGAGGACTAGCTCGCAGTATTTT.

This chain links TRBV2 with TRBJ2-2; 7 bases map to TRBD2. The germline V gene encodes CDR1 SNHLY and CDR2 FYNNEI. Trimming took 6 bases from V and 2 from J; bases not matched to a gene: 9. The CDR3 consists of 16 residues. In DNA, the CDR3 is TGTGCCAGCAGCCCGGGACTAACCGTTAACACCGGGGAGCTGTTTTTT. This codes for CASSPGLTVNTGELFF.

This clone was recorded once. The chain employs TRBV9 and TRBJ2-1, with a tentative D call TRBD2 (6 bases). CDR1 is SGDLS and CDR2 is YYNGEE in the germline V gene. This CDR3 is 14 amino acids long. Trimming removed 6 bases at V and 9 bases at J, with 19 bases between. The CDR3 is CASTEAGRLREQFF. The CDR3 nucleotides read TGTGCCAGCACGGAGGCGGGGCGCTTGCGTGAGCAGTTCTTC.

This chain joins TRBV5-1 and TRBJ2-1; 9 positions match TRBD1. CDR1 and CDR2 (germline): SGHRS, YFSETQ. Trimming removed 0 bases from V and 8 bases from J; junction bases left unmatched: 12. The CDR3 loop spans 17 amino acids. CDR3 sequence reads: CASSLAYGTGKVYEQFF. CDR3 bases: TGCGCCAGCAGCTTGGCCTACGGGACAGGGAAGGTGTATGAGCAGTTCTTC.

Here the CDR3 reads CASSRWNYHEQETQYF. CDR3 nucleotides: TGTGCCAGCAGTCGGTGGAACTACCACGAACAAGAGACCCAGTACTTC. The V gene is TRBV2, the J gene TRBJ2-5, with unresolved D. Trimming cost V 5 bases and J 2 bases, with 18 bases left between them. This CDR3 region has 16 residues. The germline gives CDR1 SNHLY, CDR2 FYNNEI.

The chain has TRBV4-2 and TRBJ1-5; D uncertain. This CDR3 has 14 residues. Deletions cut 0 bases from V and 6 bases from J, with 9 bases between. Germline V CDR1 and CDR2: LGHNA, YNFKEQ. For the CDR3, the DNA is TGTGCCAGCAGCCAAGATTCCCTCAGTCAGCCCCAGCATTTT. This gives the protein CASSQDSLSQPQHF.

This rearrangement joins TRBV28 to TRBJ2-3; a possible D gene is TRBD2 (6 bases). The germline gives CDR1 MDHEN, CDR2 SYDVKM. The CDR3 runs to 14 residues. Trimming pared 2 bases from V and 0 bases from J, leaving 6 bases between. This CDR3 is CASSLGGSTDTQYF. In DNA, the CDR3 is TGTGCCAGCAGTTTAGGGGGGAGCACAGATACGCAGTATTTT.

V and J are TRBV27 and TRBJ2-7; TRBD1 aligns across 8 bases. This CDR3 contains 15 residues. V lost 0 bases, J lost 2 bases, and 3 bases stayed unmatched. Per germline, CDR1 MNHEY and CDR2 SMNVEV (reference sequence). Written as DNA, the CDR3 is TGTGCCAGCAGTTTATCGACAGGGGACCCCTACGAGCAGTACTTC. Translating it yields CASSLSTGDPYEQYF.

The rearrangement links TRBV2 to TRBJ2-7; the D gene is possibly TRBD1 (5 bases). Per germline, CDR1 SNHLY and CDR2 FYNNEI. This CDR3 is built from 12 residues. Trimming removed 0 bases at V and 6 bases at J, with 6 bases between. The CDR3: CASSEAGAEQYV. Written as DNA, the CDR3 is TGTGCCAGCAGTGAAGCAGGGGCCGAGCAGTACGTC.

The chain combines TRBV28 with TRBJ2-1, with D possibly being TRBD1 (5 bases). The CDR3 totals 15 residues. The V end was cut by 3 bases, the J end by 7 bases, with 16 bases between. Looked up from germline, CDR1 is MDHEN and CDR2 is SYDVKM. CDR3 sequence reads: CASSFWTTLWNEQFF. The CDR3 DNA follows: TGTGCCAGCAGTTTCTGGACAACCCTTTGGAATGAGCAGTTCTTC.

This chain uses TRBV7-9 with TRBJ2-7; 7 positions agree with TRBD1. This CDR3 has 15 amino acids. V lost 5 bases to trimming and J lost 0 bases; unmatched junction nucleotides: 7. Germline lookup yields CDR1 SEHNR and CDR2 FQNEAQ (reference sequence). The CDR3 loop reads CASSAETGISYEQYF. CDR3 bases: TGTGCCAGCAGCGCCGAGACAGGGATCTCCTACGAGCAGTACTTC.

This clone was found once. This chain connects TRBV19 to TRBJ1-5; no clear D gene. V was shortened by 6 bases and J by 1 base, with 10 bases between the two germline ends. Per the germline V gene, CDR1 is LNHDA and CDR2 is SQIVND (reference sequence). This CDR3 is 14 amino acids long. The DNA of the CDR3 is TGTGCCAGTAGCCGGAGACCGAGCAATCAGCCCCAGCATTTT. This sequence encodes CASSRRPSNQPQHF.

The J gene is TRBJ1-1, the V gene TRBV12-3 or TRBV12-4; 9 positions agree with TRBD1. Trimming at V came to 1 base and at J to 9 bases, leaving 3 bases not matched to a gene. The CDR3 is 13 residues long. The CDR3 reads CASSLGTGEKAFF. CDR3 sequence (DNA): TGTGCCAGCAGTTTAGGGACAGGGGAGAAAGCTTTCTTT.